These 8 T cell receptor beta chains came from one sample sequenced in a study of OX40 agonist ivuxolimab in advanced cancers. Using immunoSEQ multiplex PCR, the repertoire was profiled, and TCRdb retains in-frame clones only, with some absent. The sample has roughly 49,000 clones, more than 75% seen once. Sequencing was performed on CD4+ or CD8+ T cells sorted from blood, taken in a trial of the OX40 agonist ivuxolimab. The origin of the receptors is an adult with an advanced solid tumor such as melanoma, head and neck, liver or kidney cancer.

The chain recombines TRBV27 with TRBJ2-5; D is uncertain. The V end was cut by 0 bases, the J end by 1 base, with 12 bases between. Germline V gene lookup returns CDR1 MNHEY and CDR2 SMNVEV (reference sequence). CDR3 length: 16 residues. The CDR3 here is CASSLSGFIPQETQYF. CDR3 coding DNA: TGTGCCAGCAGTTTATCTGGCTTCATCCCCCAAGAGACCCAGTACTTC.

The V gene is TRBV29-1, the J gene TRBJ1-1; the match to TRBD1 covers 11 bases. Germline assignment: CDR1 SQVTM and CDR2 ANQGSEA. The length of the CDR3 is 12 residues. J lost 4 bases, V lost 7 bases, and 2 bases had no gene match. In DNA form, the CDR3 reads TGCAGCGCTGGGACAGGGGGCACTGAAGCTTTCTTT. Its translation is CSAGTGGTEAFF. Full variable domain (rest looked up from reference TRBV29-1 and TRBJ1-1): SAVISQKPSRDICQRGTSLTIQCQVDSQVTMMFWYRQQPGQSLTLIATANQGSEATYESGFVIDKFPISRPNLTFSTLTVSNMSPEDSSIYLCSAGTGGTEAFFGQGTRLTVV.

The chain recombines TRBV2 with TRBJ2-1, with 12 bases fitting TRBD2. Germline V gene sequence: CDR1 SNHLY, CDR2 FYNNEI. The J segment lost 7 bases and the V segment lost 2 bases, leaving 6 bases of the junction unmatched. The CDR3 has 16 residues. In DNA form, the CDR3 reads TGTGCCAGCAGTGAATCACTAGCGGGAGGTGAGAATGAGCAGTTCTTC. As protein: CASSESLAGGENEQFF.

This sequence joins TRBV7-9 and TRBJ2-5, with D possibly TRBD2 on 7 matching bases. Per germline, CDR1 SEHNR and CDR2 FQNEAQ (reference sequence). V was pared by 8 bases and J by 3 bases, with 13 bases between. The CDR3 has 13 residues. The CDR3 bases are TGTGCCAGCGGTGGGGGGGCGGAAGAGACCCAGTACTTC. It encodes CASGGGAEETQYF.

This chain links TRBV7-2 with TRBJ2-3; D call uncertain. Germline loops: CDR1 SGHTA, CDR2 FQGNSA. This CDR3 region has 16 residues. Trimming removed 1 base from V and 1 base from J, with 12 bases in between. The CDR3 is CASSLVWVRGTDTQYF. The CDR3 DNA reads as TGTGCCAGCAGCTTAGTATGGGTTAGGGGCACAGATACGCAGTATTTT. Using reference TRBV7-2 and TRBJ2-3 for the parts outside the CDR3, the full variable domain is GAGVSQSPSNKVTEKGKDVELRCDPISGHTALYWYRQSLGQGLEFLIYFQGNSAPDKSGLPSDRFSAERTGGSVSTLTIQRTQQEDSAVYLCASSLVWVRGTDTQYFGPGTRLTVL.

The chain employs TRBV4-2 and TRBJ1-2; tentative D call: TRBD1 (5 bases). The V gene lost 5 bases and the J gene lost 2 bases, with 12 bases spanning the gap. Germline V gives CDR1 LGHNA, CDR2 YNFKEQ. The CDR3 extends over 14 amino acids. The CDR3 region has the DNA TGTGCCAGCAGCTTAACGGCAGGGAACTATGGCTACACCTTC. This codes for CASSLTAGNYGYTF.

The chain carries TRBV30 and TRBJ2-3; TRBD2 agrees at 9 bases. The CDR3 has 15 residues. V was clipped by 5 bases and J by 4 bases; unmatched bases: 10. Germline CDR1 GTSNPN, CDR2 SVGIG (reference sequence). The CDR3 DNA sequence: TGTGCCTGGGACCCCGGGACTAGCTCATCAGATACGCAGTATTTT. Its protein is CAWDPGTSSSDTQYF.

The chain uses TRBV5-8 and TRBJ2-7; TRBD1 agrees at 9 bases. This CDR3 is 14 amino acids long. The junction had 8 bases not matched to a gene; V was cut back by 3 bases and J by 7 bases. Germline V CDR1 and CDR2: SGHTS, YDEGEE. The CDR3 sequence is CASSYTQGAVEQYF. CDR3 bases: TGTGCCAGCAGCTACACACAGGGGGCGGTAGAGCAGTACTTC.